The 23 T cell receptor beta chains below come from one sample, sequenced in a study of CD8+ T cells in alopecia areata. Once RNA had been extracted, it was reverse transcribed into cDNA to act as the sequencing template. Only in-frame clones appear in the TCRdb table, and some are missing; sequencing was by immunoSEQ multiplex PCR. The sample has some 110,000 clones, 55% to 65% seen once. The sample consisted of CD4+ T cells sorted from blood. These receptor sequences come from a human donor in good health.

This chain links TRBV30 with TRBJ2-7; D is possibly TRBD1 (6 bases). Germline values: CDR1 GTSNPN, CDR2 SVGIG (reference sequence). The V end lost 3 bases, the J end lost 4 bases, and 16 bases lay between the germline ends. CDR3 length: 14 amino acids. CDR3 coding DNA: TGTGCCTGGAGAGAACAGGGAACGGGGTACGAGCAGTACTTC. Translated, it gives CAWREQGTGYEQYF.

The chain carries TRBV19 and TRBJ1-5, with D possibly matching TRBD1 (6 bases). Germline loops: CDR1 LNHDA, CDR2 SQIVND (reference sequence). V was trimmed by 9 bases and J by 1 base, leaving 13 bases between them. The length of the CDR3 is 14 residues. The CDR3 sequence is CASQQGTSNQPQHF. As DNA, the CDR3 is TGTGCCAGCCAACAGGGAACGAGCAATCAGCCCCAGCATTTT. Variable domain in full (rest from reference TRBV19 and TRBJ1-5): DGGITQSPKYLFRKEGQNVTLSCEQNLNHDAMYWYRQDPGQGLRLIYYSQIVNDFQKGDIAEGYSVSREKKESFPLTVTSAQKNPTAFYLCASQQGTSNQPQHFGDGTRLSIL.

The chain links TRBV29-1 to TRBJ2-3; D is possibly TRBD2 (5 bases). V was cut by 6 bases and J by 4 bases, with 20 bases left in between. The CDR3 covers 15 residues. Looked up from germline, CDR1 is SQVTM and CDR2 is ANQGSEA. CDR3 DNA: TGCAGCGTAACCCATACTAGATGGGGTGCAGATACGCAGTATTTT. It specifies CSVTHTRWGADTQYF.

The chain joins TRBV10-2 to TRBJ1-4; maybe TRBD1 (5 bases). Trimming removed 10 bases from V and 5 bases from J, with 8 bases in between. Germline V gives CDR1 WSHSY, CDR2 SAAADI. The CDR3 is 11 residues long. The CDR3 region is CAIRGNEKLFF. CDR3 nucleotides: TGCGCCATCCGGGGGAATGAAAAACTGTTTTTT.

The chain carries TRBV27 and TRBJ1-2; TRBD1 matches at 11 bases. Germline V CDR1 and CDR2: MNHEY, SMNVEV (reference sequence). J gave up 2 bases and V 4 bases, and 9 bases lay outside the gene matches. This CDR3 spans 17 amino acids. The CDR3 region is CASSSSGTGGMNYGYTF. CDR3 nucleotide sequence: TGTGCCAGCAGTTCCTCCGGGACAGGGGGAATGAACTATGGCTACACCTTC.

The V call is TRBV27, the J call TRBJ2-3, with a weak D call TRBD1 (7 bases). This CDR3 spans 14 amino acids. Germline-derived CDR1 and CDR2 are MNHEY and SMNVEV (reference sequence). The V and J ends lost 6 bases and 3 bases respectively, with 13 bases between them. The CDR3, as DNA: TGTGCCAGCAGACAACAGGGGAGGACAGATACGCAGTATTTT. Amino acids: CASRQQGRTDTQYF.

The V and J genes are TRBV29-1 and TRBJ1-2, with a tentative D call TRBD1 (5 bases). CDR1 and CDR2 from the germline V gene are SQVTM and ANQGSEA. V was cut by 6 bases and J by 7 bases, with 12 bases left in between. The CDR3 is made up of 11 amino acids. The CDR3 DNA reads TGCAGCGTCCCTTCCGGGGGTGGCTACACCTTC. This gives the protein CSVPSGGGYTF. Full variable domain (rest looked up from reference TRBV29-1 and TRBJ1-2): SAVISQKPSRDICQRGTSLTIQCQVDSQVTMMFWYRQQPGQSLTLIATANQGSEATYESGFVIDKFPISRPNLTFSTLTVSNMSPEDSSIYLCSVPSGGGYTFGSGTRLTVV.

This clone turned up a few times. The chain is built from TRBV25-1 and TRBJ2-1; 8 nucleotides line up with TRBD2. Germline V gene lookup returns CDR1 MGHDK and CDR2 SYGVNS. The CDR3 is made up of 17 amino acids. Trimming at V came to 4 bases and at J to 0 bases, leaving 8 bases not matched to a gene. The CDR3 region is CASSAPLAGSSYNEQFF. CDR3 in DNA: TGTGCCAGCAGTGCTCCATTAGCGGGGAGCTCCTACAATGAGCAGTTCTTC. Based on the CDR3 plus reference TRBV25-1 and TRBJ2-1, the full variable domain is EADIYQTPRYLVIGTGKKITLECSQTMGHDKMYWYQQDPGMELHLIHYSYGVNSTEKGDLSSESTVSRIRTEHFPLTLESARPSHTSQYLCASSAPLAGSSYNEQFFGPGTRLTVL.

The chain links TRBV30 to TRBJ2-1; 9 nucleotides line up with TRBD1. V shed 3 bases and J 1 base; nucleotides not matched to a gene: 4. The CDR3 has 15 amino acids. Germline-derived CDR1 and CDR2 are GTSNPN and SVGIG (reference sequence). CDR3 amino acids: CAWRRTGASYNEQFF. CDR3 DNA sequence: TGTGCCTGGAGGAGGACAGGGGCTTCCTACAATGAGCAGTTCTTC.

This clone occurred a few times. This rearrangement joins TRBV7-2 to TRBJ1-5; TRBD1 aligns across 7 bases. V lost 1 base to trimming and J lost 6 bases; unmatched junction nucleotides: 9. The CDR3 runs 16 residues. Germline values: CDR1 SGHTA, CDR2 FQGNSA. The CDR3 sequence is CASSLDGRGTPQPQHF. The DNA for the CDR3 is TGTGCCAGCAGCTTAGATGGCAGGGGGACGCCTCAGCCCCAGCATTTT.

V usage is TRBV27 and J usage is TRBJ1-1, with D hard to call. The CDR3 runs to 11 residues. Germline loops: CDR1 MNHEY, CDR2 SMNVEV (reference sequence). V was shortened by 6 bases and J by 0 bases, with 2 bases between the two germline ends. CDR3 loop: CASSLNTEAFF. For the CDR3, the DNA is TGTGCCAGCAGCTTGAACACTGAAGCTTTCTTT.

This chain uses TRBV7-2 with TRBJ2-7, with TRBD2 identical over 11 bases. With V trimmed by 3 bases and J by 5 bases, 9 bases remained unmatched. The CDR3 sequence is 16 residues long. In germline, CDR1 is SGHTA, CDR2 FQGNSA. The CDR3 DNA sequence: TGTGCCAGCAGCTTGTCCGTAGCGGGGGGGCAGAACGAGCAGTACTTC. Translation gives CASSLSVAGGQNEQYF. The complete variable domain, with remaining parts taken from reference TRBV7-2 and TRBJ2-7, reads GAGVSQSPSNKVTEKGKDVELRCDPISGHTALYWYRQSLGQGLEFLIYFQGNSAPDKSGLPSDRFSAERTGGSVSTLTIQRTQQEDSAVYLCASSLSVAGGQNEQYFGPGTRLTVT.

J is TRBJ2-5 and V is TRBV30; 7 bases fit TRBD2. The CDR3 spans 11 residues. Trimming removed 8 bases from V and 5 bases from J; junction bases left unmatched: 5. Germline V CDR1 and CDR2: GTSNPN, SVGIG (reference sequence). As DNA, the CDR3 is TGTGCCGTGGGGGGGTCCGAGACCCAGTACTTC. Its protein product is CAVGGSETQYF.

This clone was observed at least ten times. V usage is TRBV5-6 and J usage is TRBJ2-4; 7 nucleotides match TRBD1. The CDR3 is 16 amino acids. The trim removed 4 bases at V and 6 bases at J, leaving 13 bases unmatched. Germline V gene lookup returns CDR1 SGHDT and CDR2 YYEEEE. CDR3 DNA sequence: TGTGCCAGCAGCCTATCGGACAGGAGAGCGACAAACATTCAGTACTTC. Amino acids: CASSLSDRRATNIQYF.

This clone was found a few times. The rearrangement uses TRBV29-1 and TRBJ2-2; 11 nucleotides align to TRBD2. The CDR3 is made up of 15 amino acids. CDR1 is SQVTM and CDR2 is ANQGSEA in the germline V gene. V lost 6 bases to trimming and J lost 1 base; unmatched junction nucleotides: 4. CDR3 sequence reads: CSVPGLAVNTGELFF. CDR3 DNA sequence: TGCAGCGTGCCGGGACTAGCGGTGAACACCGGGGAGCTGTTTTTT.

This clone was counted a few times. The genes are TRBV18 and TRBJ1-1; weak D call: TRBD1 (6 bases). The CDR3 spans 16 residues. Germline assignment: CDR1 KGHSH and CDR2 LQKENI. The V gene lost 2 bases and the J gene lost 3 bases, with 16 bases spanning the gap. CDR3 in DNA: TGTGCCAGCTCACCAGGACAGTCGGTTAGGCACACTGAAGCTTTCTTT. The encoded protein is CASSPGQSVRHTEAFF.

For the CDR3, the DNA is TGCGCCAGCAGCTTGGGGTCAGGGATCACAGATACGCAGTATTTT. Translating gives CASSLGSGITDTQYF. This sequence joins TRBV5-1 and TRBJ2-3; D is possibly TRBD1 (5 bases). Between the trimmed V and J ends, which lost 0 bases and 2 bases, there was a span of 10 bases. In germline, CDR1 is SGHRS, CDR2 YFSETQ. The CDR3 is made up of 15 amino acids.

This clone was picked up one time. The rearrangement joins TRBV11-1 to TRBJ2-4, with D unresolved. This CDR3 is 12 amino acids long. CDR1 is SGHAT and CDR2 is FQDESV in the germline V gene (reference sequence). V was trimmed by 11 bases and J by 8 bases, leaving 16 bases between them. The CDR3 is CALSIDRYIQYF. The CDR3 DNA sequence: TGTGCCCTCAGTATCGATCGATACATTCAGTACTTC.

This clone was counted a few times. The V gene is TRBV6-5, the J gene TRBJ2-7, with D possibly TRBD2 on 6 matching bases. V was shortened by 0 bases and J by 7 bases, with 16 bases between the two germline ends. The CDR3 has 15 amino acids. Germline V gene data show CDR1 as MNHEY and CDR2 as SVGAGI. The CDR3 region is CASSYSTPGGTEQYF. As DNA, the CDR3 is TGTGCCAGCAGTTACTCGACTCCCGGAGGGACGGAGCAGTACTTC.

The CDR3 reads CSVEDKAGTAGYTF. Written as DNA, the CDR3 is TGCAGCGTTGAAGATAAGGCGGGTACTGCCGGCTACACCTTC. This chain links TRBV29-1 with TRBJ1-2; the D is unclear. The CDR3 is made up of 14 amino acids. Germline CDR1 and CDR2: SQVTM and ANQGSEA. Trimming cost V 0 bases and J 8 bases, with 16 bases left between them.

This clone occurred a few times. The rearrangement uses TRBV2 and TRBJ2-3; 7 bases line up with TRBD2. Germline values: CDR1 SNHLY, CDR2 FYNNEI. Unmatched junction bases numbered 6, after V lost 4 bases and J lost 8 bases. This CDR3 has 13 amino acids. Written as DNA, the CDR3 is TGTGCCAGCAGTGCGAGCGGGGCTCTTACGCAGTATTTT. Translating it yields CASSASGALTQYF.

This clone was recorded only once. The CDR3 DNA reads TGTGCCAGCAGTTTCACCGGGACCCTCAACGAGCAGTACTTC. It encodes CASSFTGTLNEQYF. The rearrangement uses TRBV6-5 and TRBJ2-7, with D perhaps being TRBD1 or TRBD2 (5 bases each). V was cut by 4 bases and J by 5 bases, with 15 bases left in between. The CDR3 contains 14 residues. CDR1 and CDR2 from the germline V gene are MNHEY and SVGAGI.

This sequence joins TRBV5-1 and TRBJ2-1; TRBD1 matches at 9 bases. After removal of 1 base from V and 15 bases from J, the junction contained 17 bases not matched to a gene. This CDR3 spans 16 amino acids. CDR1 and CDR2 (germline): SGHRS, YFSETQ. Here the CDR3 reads CASSLKGTGRLEAWFF. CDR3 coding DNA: TGCGCCAGCAGCTTGAAAGGGACAGGGAGGTTGGAAGCTTGGTTCTTC.